A selection of T cell receptor beta chains follows, all from one sample in a study of shared clonotypes between healthy human individuals. Sequencing was performed with immunoSEQ multiplex PCR; in TCRdb, only in-frame clones are kept and a portion is missing. The data hold fewer than 600,000 clones, with more than 65% observed a single time. Sequencing input: PBMCs. These receptors were taken from a woman between 40 and 50 years old in good health. Some clones in this sample may be carry-over from other donors' samples. Each CDR3 is given with its conserved first and last residue. D genes are given only for firm matches. The size entry is marked missing in some rows and otherwise reads once, few, many or a size class.

>-|TRBV10-3|-|TRBJ2-1
TGTGCCATCAGTGGGAGCAACCAGGCCCATGAGCAGTTCTTC
CAISGSNQAHEQFF
>-|TRBV28|-|TRBJ2-2
TGTGCCAGCAGCAACTCTCTCGGGGAGCTGTTTTTT
CASSNSLGELFF
>-|TRBV19|TRBD2|TRBJ2-7
TGTGCCAGTAGCCGAAGGCGGGAGGGTCCCTACGAGCAGTACTTC
CASSRRREGPYEQYF
>-|TRBV9|TRBD2|TRBJ2-7
TGTGCCAGCAGCGTAGGGCGGGAGGGCACCTACGAGCAGTACTTC
CASSVGREGTYEQYF
>once|TRBV7-2|TRBD2|TRBJ2-3
TGTGCCAGCAGCTTAAGCGCTAGCGGGAGTACAGATACGCAGTATTTT
CASSLSASGSTDTQYF
>-|TRBV4-2|TRBD1|TRBJ2-7
TGTGCCAGCAGCCCCACGGGACAGGGGGTCTCCGAGCAGTACTTC
CASSPTGQGVSEQYF
>-|TRBV19|TRBD1|TRBJ1-5
TGTGCCAGTAGTATAGATTCGACAGGGAATCAGCCCCAGCATTTT
CASSIDSTGNQPQHF
>-|TRBV7-2|-|TRBJ2-1
TGTGCCAGCAGCTTAGCCGGGAGTACCTACAATGAGCAGTTCTTC
CASSLAGSTYNEQFF
>-|TRBV7-8|-|TRBJ1-1
TGTGCCAGCAGCTTAAGGAGGGGGAACACTGAAGCTTTCTTT
CASSLRRGNTEAFF
>-|TRBV7-8|-|TRBJ2-7
TGTGCCAGCAGCTTTCGTGCCGGAACCTCCTACGAGCAGTACTTC
CASSFRAGTSYEQYF
>many|TRBV25-1|TRBD1|TRBJ2-5
TGTGCCAGCAGAAGGACAGGGCGGGAGACCCAGTACTTC
CASRRTGRETQYF
>-|TRBV5-1|TRBD1|TRBJ1-1
TGCGCCAGCAGCTTGGACAGGGGGGGCACTGAAGCTTTCTTT
CASSLDRGGTEAFF
>-|TRBV19|TRBD1|TRBJ2-6
TGTGCCAGCCTAGGGGGACAGGGCTGGGCCAACGTCCTGACTTTC
CASLGGQGWANVLTF
>-|TRBV11-2|TRBD2|TRBJ2-7
TGTGCCAGCAGCTTAGGGGGGACTAGCGGGATTTACGAGCAGTACTTC
CASSLGGTSGIYEQYF
>-|TRBV13|TRBD2|TRBJ2-5
TGTGCCAGCAGCTCGACTAGCGGGAGCTGGGAGACCCAGTACTTC
CASSSTSGSWETQYF
>-|TRBV18|TRBD2|TRBJ2-7
TGTGCCAGCTCACCGCTTCTAGGTAGCGGGATGTACGAGCAGTACTTC
CASSPLLGSGMYEQYF
>-|TRBV7-9|TRBD2|TRBJ2-2
TGTGCCAGCAGCTTCCAGGGACTAGCGGGAGGGCCTGACACCGGGGAGCTGTTTTTT
CASSFQGLAGGPDTGELFF
>few|TRBV5-1|-|TRBJ2-7
TGCGCCAGCAGCGTCAGGGGAAACGAGCAGTACTTC
CASSVRGNEQYF
>-|TRBV15|-|TRBJ1-2
TGTGCCACCAGCCGCGAACCCGGGGGATGGAATGGCTACACCTTC
CATSREPGGWNGYTF
>-|TRBV27|-|TRBJ2-6
TGTGCCAGCAGCCTCCTCTCATCTGGGGCCAACGTCCTGACTTTC
CASSLLSSGANVLTF
>-|TRBV28|TRBD2|TRBJ2-1
TGTGCCAGCAGCCCAGGGACTAGCGGGAGGGTTTGGGTCTACAATGAGCAGTTCTTC
CASSPGTSGRVWVYNEQFF
>-|TRBV4-2|TRBD2|TRBJ2-5
TGTGCCAGCAGCCAAGATCCGGGGGAGGGCCGGGAGACCCAGTACTTC
CASSQDPGEGRETQYF
>-|TRBV27|TRBD2|TRBJ2-4
TGTGCCAGCAGTTGGGACGGGGGGGACATTCAGTACTTC
CASSWDGGDIQYF
>-|TRBV6-1|-|TRBJ2-4
TGTGCCAGCAGTGAAGCCCCGCCTGTACTAGCCAAAAACATTCAGTACTTC
CASSEAPPVLAKNIQYF
>-|TRBV28|-|TRBJ2-3
TGTGCCAGCAGTTCGGCAGAAGGCACAGATACGCAGTATTTT
CASSSAEGTDTQYF
>-|TRBV4-1|-|TRBJ1-5
TGCGCCAGCAGCCAAGACGGCGGCCACCCCTATAGCAATCAGCCCCAGCATTTT
CASSQDGGHPYSNQPQHF
>-|TRBV29-1|TRBD1|TRBJ1-5
TGCAGCGTTGGTTCAGGGGGAAATCAGCCCCAGCATTTT
CSVGSGGNQPQHF
>-|TRBV29-1|-|TRBJ2-6
TGCAGCGTGCGGGACCTTTCCTCCGGGGCCAACGTCCTGACTTTC
CSVRDLSSGANVLTF
>-|TRBV29-1|-|TRBJ2-7
TGCAGCGCAACTCGAAGCTCCTACGAGCAGTACTTC
CSATRSSYEQYF
>-|TRBV27|-|TRBJ1-4
TGTGCCAGCAGTTTAAGCGGTCTAAAGGGTGAAAAACTGTTTTTT
CASSLSGLKGEKLFF